This is a list of T cell receptor beta chains from one sample in a study of blood T cell repertoires in COVID-19. Produced via immunoSEQ multiplex PCR; TCRdb's table is partial and in-frame only. The data contain about 30,000 clones, around 90% of them singletons. Sequencing was carried out using peripheral blood. Source of these receptors: a man aged 45-65 years with active COVID-19. Both conserved end residues are part of each CDR3. D genes are given only for firm matches. Clone size is not always given. Where it is, it says once, few, many or a class for expanded clones.

TRBJ1-1 - TRBD1 TRBV27 16 TGTGCCAGCAGTCCTTCAACAGGGGAGAAGAAAACTGAAGCTTTCTTT CASSPSTGEKKTEAFF
TRBJ1-6 - TRBD1 TRBV7-9 16 TGTGCCAGCAGCATGACAGGGATGGACTATAATTCACCCCTCCACTTT CASSMTGMDYNSPLHF
TRBJ2-3 - TRBD2 TRBV2 17 TGTGCCAGCAGTGAGGGACTAGCGGGGGGTTTGGCAGATACGCAGTATTTT CASSEGLAGGLADTQYF
TRBJ2-5 - TRBD2 TRBV19 16 TGTGCCAGTAGTAGGACTAGCGGGGGGCTCCAAGAGACCCAGTACTTC CASSRTSGGLQETQYF
TRBJ1-5 - - TRBV3-1/TRBV3-2 15 TGTGCCAGCAGCCAAACCCCCGGCGGGAGAGGGCCCCAGCATTTT CASSQTPGGRGPQHF
TRBJ2-5 - - TRBV12-3/TRBV12-4 13 TGTGCCAGCAGTCTCCTGAGGCCGGAGACCCAGTACTTC CASSLLRPETQYF
TRBJ2-1 - TRBD1 TRBV5-1 16 TGCGCCAGCAGCCCCGGGGGGACAGGGTTTAGCAATGAGCAGTTCTTC CASSPGGTGFSNEQFF
TRBJ2-2 - TRBD1 TRBV27 15 TGTGCCAGCAGTTTTTGGGACAGGGGAACCGGGGAGCTGTTTTTT CASSFWDRGTGELFF
TRBJ2-1 - - TRBV11-2 11 TGTGCCAGCCGTGCGGAGGGTGAGCAGTTCTTC CASRAEGEQFF
TRBJ2-3 - TRBD2 TRBV4-1 17 TGCGCCAGCAGCCAAGACCTAGCGGGGGCCCTCTCCGATACGCAGTATTTT CASSQDLAGALSDTQYF
TRBJ2-3 - - TRBV18 15 TGTGCCAGCTCCCCGATGAATCTCCGCAGGGATACGCAGTATTTT CASSPMNLRRDTQYF
TRBJ1-2 once - TRBV12-3/TRBV12-4 13 TGTGCCAGCAGTTTCAGGGACACCTATGGCTACACCTTC CASSFRDTYGYTF
TRBJ2-2 once - TRBV7-2 14 TGTGCCAGCAGCTTAGCGCTCCGGACCGGGGAGCTGTTTTTT CASSLALRTGELFF
TRBJ2-5 - TRBD2 TRBV6-4 15 TGTGCCAGCTCCCGGACTAGCGGGGATCAAGAGACCCAGTACTTC CASSRTSGDQETQYF
TRBJ2-5 - TRBD2 TRBV5-4 15 TGTGCCAGCTCCCGGACTAGCGGCATCCAAGAGACCCAGTACTTC CASSRTSGIQETQYF
TRBJ1-1 - TRBD1 TRBV10-3 15 TGTGCCATCAGTAATCGCCAGGGGGATCACGCTGAAGCTTTCTTT CAISNRQGDHAEAFF
TRBJ2-7 - - TRBV3-1/TRBV3-2 14 TGTGCCAGCAGACCCAGGGGGGTCTCCTACGAGCAGTACTTC CASRPRGVSYEQYF
TRBJ2-5 - TRBD1 TRBV6-6 18 TGTGCCAGCAGTCCCGGGACAGGGGGGCTTGGGGTACAAGAGACCCAGTACTTC CASSPGTGGLGVQETQYF
TRBJ2-5 - - TRBV9 17 TGTGCCAGCAGCGTAGGCCTCGGACAGACCTTTAAAGAGACCCAGTACTTC CASSVGLGQTFKETQYF
TRBJ1-2 - - TRBV6-5 15 TGTGCCAGCAGTTACGAGCGGCTGGGAGAGGGAGGCTACACCTTC CASSYERLGEGGYTF
TRBJ2-2 - - TRBV27 16 TGTGCCAGCAGACTAGCTGGCCCCGGGAGCACCGGGGAGCTGTTTTTT CASRLAGPGSTGELFF
TRBJ2-1 - - TRBV2 13 TGTGCCAGCAGTGAATACTCCGGCAATGAGCAGTTCTTC CASSEYSGNEQFF
TRBJ2-3 - TRBD2 TRBV7-9 16 TGTGCCAGCAGCTTAGCGGGGAGGGGAGCCACAGATACGCAGTATTTT CASSLAGRGATDTQYF
TRBJ2-5 - TRBD1 TRBV5-1 12 TGCGCCAGCAGAGGGGGCGAAGAGACCCAGTACTTC CASRGGEETQYF
TRBJ2-1 - TRBD2 TRBV11-3 18 TGTGCCAGCAGCCTCAACGGGTGGGCTAGCGGGACCTACAATGAGCAGTTCTTC CASSLNGWASGTYNEQFF
TRBJ2-7 - - TRBV10-2 13 TGCGCCAGCAGGGACAGTATGACCTACGAGCAGTACTTC CASRDSMTYEQYF
TRBJ1-2 - TRBD1 TRBV10-3 13 TGTGCCATCAGGGGACAGTCGGTGCTTGGCTACACCTTC CAIRGQSVLGYTF
TRBJ2-1 - TRBD2 TRBV9 15 TGTGCCAGCAGCGTACGCGCGGGAGTCCCCAATGAGCAGTTCTTC CASSVRAGVPNEQFF
TRBJ2-1 - TRBD2 TRBV9 15 TGTGCCAGCAGCGTTAGCGGGTCCACCTACAATGAGCAGTTCTTC CASSVSGSTYNEQFF
TRBJ2-7 once - TRBV3-1/TRBV3-2 14 TGTGCCAGCAGCCAAGGAACAGGGAACTACGAGCAGTACTTC CASSQGTGNYEQYF
TRBJ2-7 - - TRBV7-3 14 TGTGCCAGCAGCTTAGGGTGGGGGGATTCCGAGCAGTACTTC CASSLGWGDSEQYF
TRBJ2-7 - - TRBV30 13 TGTGCCTGGAGTGTACTTTCTTTCTACGAGCAGTACTTC CAWSVLSFYEQYF
TRBJ2-3 once TRBD2 TRBV4-2 18 TGTGCCAGCAGCCAAGTCCGCGGGAGCGGGATAGCCACAGATACGCAGTATTTT CASSQVRGSGIATDTQYF
TRBJ2-7 - - TRBV9 13 TGTGCCAGCAGCGCCGACACCCCCTACGAGCAGTACTTC CASSADTPYEQYF
TRBJ1-4 once - TRBV5-8 13 TGTGCCAGCAGCTTAAACAGGGATGGAAAACTGTTTTTT CASSLNRDGKLFF
TRBJ2-1 - TRBD1 TRBV7-6 14 TGTGCCAGTGGGAGGCAGGGGGCGGCCGATGAGCAGTTCTTC CASGRQGAADEQFF
TRBJ2-3 - TRBD2 TRBV10-3 17 TGTGCCATCAGTGATACCAAGGGCGGGGGGAGCACAGATACGCAGTATTTT CAISDTKGGGSTDTQYF
TRBJ2-1 - - TRBV18 16 TGTGCCAGCTCACCTAGAAGCGGGTTGTCCTACAATGAGCAGTTCTTC CASSPRSGLSYNEQFF
TRBJ2-7 - TRBD2 TRBV6-4 17 TGTGCCAGCAGTGACTGGGTCTCCCTAGCGGGGGTCTACGAGCAGTACTTC CASSDWVSLAGVYEQYF
TRBJ2-3 - TRBD2 TRBV10-2 14 TGCGCCAGCGCGACTAGCGGCATTCGGGATACGCAGTATTTT CASATSGIRDTQYF
TRBJ2-2 once TRBD2 TRBV7-6 16 TGTGCCAGCAGCCCGACCACTAGCGGGGGCACCGGGGAGCTGTTTTTT CASSPTTSGGTGELFF
TRBJ2-3 - - TRBV21-1 14 TGTGCCAGATGGTTCAGCGAGAAGACAGATACGCAGTATTTT CARWFSEKTDTQYF
TRBJ2-2 - - TRBV19 12 TGTGCCAGTACAGCAGGGTCCGGGGAGCTGTTTTTT CASTAGSGELFF
TRBJ2-7 - TRBD2 TRBV6-1 14 TGTGCCAGCAGTGAAGCGCTGGGCGGGAGAGGTGGTTACTTC CASSEALGGRGGYF
TRBJ2-2 - - TRBV2 20 TGTGCCAGCGCCCCCCGACGGACCGGTGAAGGAGGTTGGGACACCGGGGAGCTGTTTTTT CASAPRRTGEGGWDTGELFF